This T cell receptor (beta chain) was documented in a study of TET2 disruption in CD19-targeted CAR T cells listed by TCRdb under 2018. General notes on the study: The number of samples was determined by the original clinical trial design and by which samples were available, and no additional inclusion criteria were applied. Paper-wide results and their limitations: Conclusions about the patient's CAR T cells rested on extensive analysis of a single subject.

The immunoSEQ assay was used for deep sequencing of the TCR beta chain. Under the source paper's analysis protocol: Clonotype frequencies were computed using only productive TCR beta rearrangements. Entries here come from immuneACCESS through TCRdb and include only in-frame sequences with V and J called. Some clones fail to appear in such tables; in the studies checked, an unresolved V gene covers under half of the shortfall, and the cause of the remainder is unknown. D and trimming come from the DNA, and the V and J calls and clone size come from that table. This specimen's table enumerates roughly 26,000 clones. The ten biggest clones cover 1.5% to 2% of the sample. In the case of this clone: What this receptor recognizes is not known. The sequence runs out 3 residues before the end of the CDR3; the remainder is reconstructed from the germline J gene.

Spanning cysteine to phenylalanine, the CDR3 consists of 14 amino acids. Sequencing covers 33 bases of the CDR3, shown here with the frame starting at base 1. Based on the germline V gene (reference sequence), the CDR1 and CDR2 sequences are LNHDA and SQIVND. The intended sense of this specimen's treatment or condition label: autologous CTL019 cells: CD19 CAR with 4-1BB and CD3 zeta domains. The CD19 CAR incorporated TCR zeta and 4-1BB costimulatory signaling domains. Leukapheresis was used to collect the T cells for CTL019 manufacturing from peripheral blood. The DNeasy Blood and Tissue Kit was used to extract genomic DNA from pre-infusion T cells, peripheral blood, or sorted post-infusion T cells.

This specimen was CD8- CAR+ T cells sorted from cultured blood T cells, taken for CD19 CAR T cell therapy. Interpreted using the paper, the cell subset or site label stands for: CD8-negative CAR-positive T cells from the infusion product. The sequence was collected from a man between 70 and 80 years old with chronic lymphocytic leukemia. The chain employs TRBV19 and TRBJ2-4; the junction holds 9 bases that match TRBD1. The sequenced CDR3 bases are TGTGCCAGTAGGGACAGGGGATCCTGGGAGACT. Its amino acids are CASRDRGSWET. The full CDR3 is CASRDRGSWETQYF.